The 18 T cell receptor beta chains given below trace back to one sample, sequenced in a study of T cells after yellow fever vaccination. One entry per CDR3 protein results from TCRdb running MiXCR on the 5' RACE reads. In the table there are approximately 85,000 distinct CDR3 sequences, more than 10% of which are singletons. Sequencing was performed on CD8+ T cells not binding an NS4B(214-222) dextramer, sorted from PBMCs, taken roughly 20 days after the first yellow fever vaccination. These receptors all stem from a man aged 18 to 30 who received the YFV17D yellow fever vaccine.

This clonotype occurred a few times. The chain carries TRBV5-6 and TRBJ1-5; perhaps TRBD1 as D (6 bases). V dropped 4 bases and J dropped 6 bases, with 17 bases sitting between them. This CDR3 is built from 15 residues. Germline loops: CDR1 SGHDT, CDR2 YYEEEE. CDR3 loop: CASSDGAGDPQPQHF. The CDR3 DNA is TGTGCCAGCAGCGACGGGGCAGGGGACCCTCAGCCCCAGCATTTT.

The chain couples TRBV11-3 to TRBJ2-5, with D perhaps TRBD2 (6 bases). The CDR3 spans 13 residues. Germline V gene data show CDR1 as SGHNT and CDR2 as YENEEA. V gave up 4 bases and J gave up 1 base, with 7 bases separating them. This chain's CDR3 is CASSSGLQETQYF. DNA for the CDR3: TGTGCCAGCAGCTCGGGACTCCAAGAGACCCAGTACTTC.

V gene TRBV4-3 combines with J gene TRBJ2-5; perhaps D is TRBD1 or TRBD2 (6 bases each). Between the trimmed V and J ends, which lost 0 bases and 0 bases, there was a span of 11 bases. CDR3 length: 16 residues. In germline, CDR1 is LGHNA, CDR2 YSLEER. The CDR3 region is CASSQDPGDNQETQYF. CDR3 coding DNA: TGCGCCAGCAGCCAAGATCCGGGGGACAACCAAGAGACCCAGTACTTC.

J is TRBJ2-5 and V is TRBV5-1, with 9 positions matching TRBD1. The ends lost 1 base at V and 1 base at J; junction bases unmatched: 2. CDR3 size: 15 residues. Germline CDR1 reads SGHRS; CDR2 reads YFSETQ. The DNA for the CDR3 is TGCGCCAGCAGCTTGTTACAGGGGGCCCAAGAGACCCAGTACTTC. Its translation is CASSLLQGAQETQYF.

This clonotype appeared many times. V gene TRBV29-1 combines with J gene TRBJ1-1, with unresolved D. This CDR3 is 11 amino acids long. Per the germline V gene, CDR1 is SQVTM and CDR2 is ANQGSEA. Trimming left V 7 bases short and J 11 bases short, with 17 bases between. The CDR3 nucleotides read TGCAGCGCGGTAGTTCTGGCTCGGGCTTTCTTT. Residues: CSAVVLARAFF.

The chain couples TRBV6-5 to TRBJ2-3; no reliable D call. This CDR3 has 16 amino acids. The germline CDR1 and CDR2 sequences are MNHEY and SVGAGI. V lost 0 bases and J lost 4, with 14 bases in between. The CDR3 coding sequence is TGTGCCAGCAGTTACTCTCCGGCTAGTCAGGCAGATACGCAGTATTTT. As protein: CASSYSPASQADTQYF.

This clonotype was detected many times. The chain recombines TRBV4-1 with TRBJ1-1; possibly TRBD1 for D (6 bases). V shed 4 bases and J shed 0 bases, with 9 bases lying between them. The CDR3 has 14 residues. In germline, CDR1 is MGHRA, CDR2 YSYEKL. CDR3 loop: CASSLGGVNTEAFF. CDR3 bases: TGCGCCAGCAGCCTAGGGGGAGTGAACACTGAAGCTTTCTTT.

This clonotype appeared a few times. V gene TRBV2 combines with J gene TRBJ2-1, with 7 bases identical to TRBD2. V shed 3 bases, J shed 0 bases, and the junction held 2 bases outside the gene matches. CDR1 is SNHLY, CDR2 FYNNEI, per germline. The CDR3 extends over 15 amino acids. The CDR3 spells CASSDQRDSYNEQFF. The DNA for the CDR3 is TGTGCCAGCAGTGACCAGCGGGACTCCTACAATGAGCAGTTCTTC.

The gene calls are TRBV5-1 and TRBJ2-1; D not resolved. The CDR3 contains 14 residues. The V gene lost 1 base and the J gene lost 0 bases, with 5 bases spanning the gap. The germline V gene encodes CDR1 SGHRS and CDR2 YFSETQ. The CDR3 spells CASSLWSSYNEQFF. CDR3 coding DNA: TGCGCCAGCAGCTTGTGGAGCTCCTACAATGAGCAGTTCTTC.

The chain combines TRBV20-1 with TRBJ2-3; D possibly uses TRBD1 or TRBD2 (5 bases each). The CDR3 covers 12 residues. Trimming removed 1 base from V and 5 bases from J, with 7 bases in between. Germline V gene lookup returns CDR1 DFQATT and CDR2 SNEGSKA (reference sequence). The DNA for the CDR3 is TGCAGTGCTAGAGCGGGGCGAGATACGCAGTATTTT. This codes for CSARAGRDTQYF.

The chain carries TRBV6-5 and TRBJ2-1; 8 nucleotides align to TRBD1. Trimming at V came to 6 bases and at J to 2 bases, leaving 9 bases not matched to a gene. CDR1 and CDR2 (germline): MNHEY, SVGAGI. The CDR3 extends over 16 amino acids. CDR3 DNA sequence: TGTGCCAGCAGACGCGCCGGGACAGGTACCTACAATGAGCAGTTCTTC. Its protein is CASRRAGTGTYNEQFF.

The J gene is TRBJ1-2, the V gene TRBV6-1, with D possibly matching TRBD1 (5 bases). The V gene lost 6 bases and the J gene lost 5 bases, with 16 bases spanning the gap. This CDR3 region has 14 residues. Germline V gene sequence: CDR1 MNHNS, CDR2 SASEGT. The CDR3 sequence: CASRPPGRPYGYTF. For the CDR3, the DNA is TGTGCCAGCAGGCCCCCGGGACGACCATATGGCTACACCTTC.

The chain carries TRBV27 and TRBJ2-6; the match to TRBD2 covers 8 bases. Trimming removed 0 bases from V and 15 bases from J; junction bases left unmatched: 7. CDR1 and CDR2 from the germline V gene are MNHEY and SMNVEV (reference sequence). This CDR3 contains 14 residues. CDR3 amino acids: CASSLSGGLADLTF. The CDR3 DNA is TGTGCCAGCAGTTTATCTGGAGGACTAGCTGACCTGACTTTC.

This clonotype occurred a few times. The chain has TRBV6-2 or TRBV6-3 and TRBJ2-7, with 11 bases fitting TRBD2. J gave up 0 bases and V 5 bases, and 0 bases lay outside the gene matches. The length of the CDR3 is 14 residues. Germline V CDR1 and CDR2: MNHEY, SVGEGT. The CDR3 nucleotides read TGTGCCAGCAGTGGGACTAGCGGCTCCTACGAGCAGTACGTC. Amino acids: CASSGTSGSYEQYV.

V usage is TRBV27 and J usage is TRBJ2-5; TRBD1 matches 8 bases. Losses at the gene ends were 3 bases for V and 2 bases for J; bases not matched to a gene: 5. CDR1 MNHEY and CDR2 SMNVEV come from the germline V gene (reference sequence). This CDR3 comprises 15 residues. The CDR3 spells CASSFRDRGQETQYF. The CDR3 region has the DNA TGTGCCAGCAGTTTTCGTGACAGGGGTCAAGAGACCCAGTACTTC.

This chain's CDR3 is CASSYKGWVYEQYV. In DNA form, the CDR3 reads TGTGCCAGCAGTTATAAGGGTTGGGTCTACGAGCAGTACGTC. V is TRBV6-2 or TRBV6-3 and J is TRBJ2-7; D remains unclear. V was clipped by 3 bases and J by 3 bases, with 12 bases between them. The CDR3 covers 14 residues. CDR1 and CDR2 (germline): MNHEY, SVGEGT.

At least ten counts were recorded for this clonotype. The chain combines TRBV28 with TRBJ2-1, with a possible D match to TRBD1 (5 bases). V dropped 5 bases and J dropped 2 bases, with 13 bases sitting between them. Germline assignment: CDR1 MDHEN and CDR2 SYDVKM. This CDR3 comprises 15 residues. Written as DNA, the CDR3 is TGTGCCAGCAGTCTACTTCCGACAGCCTACAATGAGCAGTTCTTC. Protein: CASSLLPTAYNEQFF.

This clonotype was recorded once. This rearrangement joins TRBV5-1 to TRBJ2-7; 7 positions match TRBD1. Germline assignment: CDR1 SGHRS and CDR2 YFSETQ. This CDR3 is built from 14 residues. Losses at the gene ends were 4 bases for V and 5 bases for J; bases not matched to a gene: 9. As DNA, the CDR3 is TGCGCCAGCAGCCCAATACAACAGGGGAACGAGCAGTACTTC. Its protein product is CASSPIQQGNEQYF.